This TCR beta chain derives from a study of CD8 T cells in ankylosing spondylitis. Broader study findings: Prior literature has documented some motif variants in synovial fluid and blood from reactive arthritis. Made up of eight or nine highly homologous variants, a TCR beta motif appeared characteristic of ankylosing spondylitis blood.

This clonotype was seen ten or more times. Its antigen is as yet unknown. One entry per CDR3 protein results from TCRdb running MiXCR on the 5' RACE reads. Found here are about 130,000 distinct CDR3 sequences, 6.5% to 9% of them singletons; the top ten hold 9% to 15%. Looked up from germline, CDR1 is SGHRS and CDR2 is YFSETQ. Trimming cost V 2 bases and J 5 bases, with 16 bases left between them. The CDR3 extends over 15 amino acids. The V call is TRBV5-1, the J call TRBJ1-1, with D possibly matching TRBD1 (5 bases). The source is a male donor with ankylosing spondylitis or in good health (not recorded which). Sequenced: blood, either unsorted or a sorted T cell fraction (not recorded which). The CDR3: CASSFRGQGGTEAFF. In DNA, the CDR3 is TGCGCCAGCAGCTTCCGTGGGCAGGGAGGGACTGAAGCTTTCTTT.